This T cell receptor (beta chain) emerged from a study of post-analysis software for immune sequencing data. Study summary: Secondary progressive, relapsing-remitting and progressive-relapsing multiple sclerosis were among the included disease courses.

TCR beta libraries were prepared from cDNA with unique molecular identifiers. TCRdb ran MiXCR on the PCR reads and lists one entry per CDR3 protein. Among 750,000 to 900,000 distinct CDR3 sequences listed, under 60% were seen once. This clonotype was picked up a small number of times. Its antigen is unidentified. Study-wide results and limits: Samples from a shared batch, those prepared together, strongly co-clustered by F measure.

The receptor was isolated from a girl aged 5-17 years with multiple sclerosis. The sample consisted of blood.

CDR3 DNA: TGTGCCAGCAGTTTAAAAAGCGTTTCTGAGACCCAGTACTTC. Encoded protein: CASSLKSVSETQYF. The V and J genes are TRBV12-3 or TRBV12-4 and TRBJ2-5; no reliable D call. The V end was cut by 2 bases, the J end by 5 bases, with 12 bases between. This CDR3 region has 14 residues.